Listed below are T cell receptor beta chains from one sample, sequenced in a study of T cells in Graves' hyperthyroidism and ophthalmopathy. From the multiplex PCR reads, TCRdb called clonotypes with MiXCR, one entry per CDR3 protein. The sample shows 350,000 or so distinct CDR3 sequences, over 15% of them seen only once. Sequencing input: blood. The receptors were gathered from a woman aged 45-65 years with Graves' hyperthyroidism. Both conserved end residues are part of each CDR3. A D gene is named only where the DNA matches it firmly. Clone size, where shown, is once, few, many, or a class for clones that have expanded.

v_call	d_call	j_call	clone_size	cdr3_aa	cdr3_nt
TRBV7-8	TRBD1	TRBJ1-6	-	CASSIPGQASPLHF	TGTGCCAGCAGCATCCCGGGACAGGCTTCACCCCTCCACTTT
TRBV19	-	TRBJ1-1	-	CASLRDGGIGNTEAFF	TGTGCCAGTCTCAGGGATGGGGGCATAGGGAACACTGAAGCTTTCTTT
TRBV6-1	TRBD1	TRBJ1-1	many	CASSNRPGQWNTEAFF	TGTGCCAGCAGTAACCGGCCGGGACAGTGGAACACTGAAGCTTTCTTT
TRBV18	TRBD2	TRBJ2-1	-	CASSRVSGSLNEQFF	TGTGCCAGCTCACGGGTTAGCGGGAGCTTAAATGAGCAGTTCTTC
TRBV10-3	-	TRBJ2-1	few	CAISEDGGHPNEQFF	TGTGCCATCAGTGAGGACGGGGGGCATCCCAATGAGCAGTTCTTC
TRBV6-1	-	TRBJ1-2	many	CASSGARNYGYTF	TGTGCCAGCAGTGGGGCCAGAAACTATGGCTACACCTTC
TRBV12-3/TRBV12-4	-	TRBJ2-4	-	CASPIFDIQYF	TGTGCCAGTCCTATATTTGACATTCAGTACTTC
TRBV5-1	-	TRBJ2-1	-	CASSLEQGNEQFF	TGCGCCAGCAGCTTGGAACAGGGCAATGAGCAGTTCTTC
TRBV5-6	TRBD1	TRBJ2-7	-	CASSPIRETGGYEQYF	TGTGCCAGCAGCCCCATAAGGGAGACAGGGGGCTACGAGCAGTACTTC
TRBV7-7	-	TRBJ2-5	few	CASSDRRRETQYF	TGTGCTAGCAGCGACAGGCGACGGGAGACCCAGTACTTC
TRBV6-2/TRBV6-3	-	TRBJ2-1	many	CASSYSTRDEQFF	TGTGCCAGCAGTTACTCAACACGGGATGAGCAGTTCTTC